Below are 13 T cell receptor beta chains sequenced from a single sample in a study of T cell responses to AZD1222 COVID-19 vaccine. TCRdb's copy holds only in-frame clones and misses some; the assay was immunoSEQ multiplex PCR. The repertoire includes around 50,000 clones, roughly 86% of them detected once, and around 15% sits in the top ten. The specimen comprised peripheral blood, sampled on day 0 of AZD1222 vaccination. These receptors were obtained from an adult in good health.

J is TRBJ1-2 and V is TRBV2; D gene uncertain. This CDR3 has 14 residues. Trimming left V 1 base short and J 4 bases short, with 10 bases between. CDR1 is SNHLY and CDR2 is FYNNEI in the germline V gene. CDR3 bases: TGTGCCAGCAGTGAAGGTGGCAGCGGCTATGGCTACACCTTC. It codes for CASSEGGSGYGYTF.

V and J are TRBV7-3 and TRBJ1-5; D call uncertain. Germline V gene sequence: CDR1 SGHTA, CDR2 FQGTGA. The germline V and J ends were trimmed by 4 bases and 3 bases, with 7 bases remaining between them. The CDR3 runs 13 residues. The CDR3 sequence is CASSYRPNQPQHF. The CDR3 coding sequence is TGTGCCAGCAGCTACCGACCCAATCAGCCCCAGCATTTT. Variable domain in full (rest from reference TRBV7-3 and TRBJ1-5): GAGVSQTPSNKVTEKGKYVELRCDPISGHTALYWYRQSLGQGPEFLIYFQGTGAADDSGLPNDRFFAVRPEGSVSTLKIQRTERGDSAVYLCASSYRPNQPQHFGDGTRLSIL.

This clone was seen more than once but under ten times. The CDR3 sequence is CASSSGSYNEQFF. CDR3 nucleotides: TGTGCCAGTAGTAGCGGGAGCTACAATGAGCAGTTCTTC. The chain joins TRBV19 to TRBJ2-1, with 7 positions matching TRBD2. Germline V lookup: CDR1 LNHDA, CDR2 SQIVND (reference sequence). V shed 4 bases and J 3 bases; nucleotides not matched to a gene: 0. CDR3 length: 13 amino acids.

This chain connects TRBV6-5 to TRBJ1-2, with a weak D call TRBD1 (5 bases). Trimming left V 6 bases short and J 8 bases short, with 16 bases between. Germline loops: CDR1 MNHEY, CDR2 SVGAGI. The CDR3 is 13 amino acids. In DNA, the CDR3 is TGTGCCAGCAGCCCAATTCTGGGGGAAGGCTACACCTTC. Translated, it gives CASSPILGEGYTF.

The chain uses TRBV7-9 and TRBJ2-1; D is possibly TRBD2 (5 bases). This CDR3 has 16 residues. V was trimmed by 4 bases and J by 0 bases, leaving 13 bases between them. Per the germline V gene, CDR1 is SEHNR and CDR2 is FQNEAQ (reference sequence). The CDR3 protein is CASSSQRTVSYNEQFF. In nucleotides, the CDR3 is TGTGCCAGCAGCTCTCAGCGGACCGTCTCCTACAATGAGCAGTTCTTC. Variable domain in full (rest from reference TRBV7-9 and TRBJ2-1): DTGVSQNPRHKITKRGQNVTFRCDPISEHNRLYWYRQTLGQGPEFLTYFQNEAQLEKSRLLSDRFSAERPKGSFSTLEIQRTEQGDSAMYLCASSSQRTVSYNEQFFGPGTRLTVL.

The chain couples TRBV27 to TRBJ1-6; D is uncertain. CDR1 and CDR2 (germline): MNHEY, SMNVEV (reference sequence). The CDR3 loop spans 13 amino acids. Trimming pared 5 bases from V and 8 bases from J, leaving 10 bases between. CDR3 nucleotide sequence: TGTGCCAGCAGTGGGGTTAGGTATTCACCCCTCCACTTT. This encodes CASSGVRYSPLHF.

The chain uses TRBV3-1 (or the pseudogene TRBV3-2) and TRBJ2-1; weak D call: TRBD2 (5 bases). Trimming stripped 4 bases from V and 0 bases from J, with 13 bases between. This CDR3 is built from 16 residues. Germline CDR1 reads LGHDT; CDR2 reads YNNKEL (reference sequence). CDR3 sequence (DNA): TGTGCCAGCAGCCCCCGAGCGGAAAGCTCCTACAATGAGCAGTTCTTC. It translates to CASSPRAESSYNEQFF.

This chain connects TRBV28 to TRBJ1-2; a weak D match, TRBD1 (5 bases). CDR3 length: 13 amino acids. The germline V and J ends were trimmed by 4 bases and 7 bases, with 13 bases remaining between them. CDR1 and CDR2 (germline): MDHEN, SYDVKM. The CDR3 region has the DNA TGTGCCAGCAGTTCCGGCAGGGCGATTGGCTACACCTTC. It encodes CASSSGRAIGYTF.

This chain joins TRBV28 and TRBJ1-2; D is uncertain. Germline assignment: CDR1 MDHEN and CDR2 SYDVKM. The CDR3 consists of 11 residues. Trimming removed 3 bases at V and 10 bases at J, with 9 bases between. The CDR3, as DNA: TGTGCCAGCAGTTTTGGGGTGTCCTACACCTTC. Translating gives CASSFGVSYTF.

This clone was seen a single time. The rearrangement links TRBV28 to TRBJ1-5, with TRBD1 identical over 10 bases. The CDR3 contains 16 residues. J gave up 5 bases and V 4 bases, and 8 bases lay outside the gene matches. The germline V gene has CDR1 MDHEN and CDR2 SYDVKM. The CDR3 bases are TGTGCCAGCAGTTGGGGGGGACAGGGGATCGATCAGCCCCAGCATTTT. Protein sequence: CASSWGGQGIDQPQHF.

The rearrangement uses TRBV7-9 and TRBJ2-3; 7 bases agree with TRBD1. Germline values: CDR1 SEHNR, CDR2 FQNEAQ (reference sequence). The CDR3 consists of 17 residues. J lost 3 bases, V lost 1 base, and 10 bases had no gene match. CDR3 sequence: CASSLGVAGGATDTQYF. The CDR3 DNA follows: TGTGCCAGCAGCTTAGGGGTAGCAGGGGGTGCTACAGATACGCAGTATTTT.

The chain recombines TRBV6-5 with TRBJ2-5; 8 nucleotides align to TRBD1. The CDR3 has 14 residues. Unmatched junction bases numbered 4, after V lost 2 bases and J lost 5 bases. Germline V gives CDR1 MNHEY, CDR2 SVGAGI. The CDR3 nucleotides are TGTGCCAGCAGTTACCCAGGGGGCGCGGAGACCCAGTACTTC. Translating gives CASSYPGGAETQYF.

The genes are TRBV5-6 and TRBJ1-2; possibly TRBD1 for D (6 bases). V was trimmed by 1 base and J by 1 base, leaving 8 bases between them. Germline V gene sequence: CDR1 SGHDT, CDR2 YYEEEE. This CDR3 is 14 amino acids long. The CDR3 reads CASSLRGNNYGYTF. The CDR3 coding sequence is TGTGCCAGCAGCTTGAGGGGGAATAACTATGGCTACACCTTC.